Below are 23 T cell receptor beta chains sequenced from a single sample in a study of T cell responses to AZD1222 COVID-19 vaccine. Repertoires were generated with immunoSEQ multiplex PCR, while TCRdb's copy carries only in-frame clones and drops some. The sample holds 100,000 to 150,000 clones, approximately 92% seen once. The specimen was peripheral blood, collected 28 days after the second AZD1222 dose. Receptors originate from an adult who received the AZD1222 COVID-19 vaccine.

This chain uses TRBV6-5 with TRBJ1-1, with unresolved D. The ends were cut back, 0 bases at V and 2 bases at J, with 10 bases in the middle. Germline V CDR1 and CDR2: MNHEY, SVGAGI. The CDR3 loop spans 15 amino acids. The CDR3 loop is CASSYSAGGNTEAFF. The CDR3 DNA reads as TGTGCCAGCAGTTACTCCGCAGGCGGAAACACTGAAGCTTTCTTT.

The chain has TRBV10-1 and TRBJ2-2; 11 bases are shared with TRBD1. In germline, CDR1 is WNHNN, CDR2 SYGVQD (reference sequence). J was trimmed by 7 bases and V by 4 bases; bases with no gene match: 2. The CDR3 covers 14 residues. CDR3 amino acids: CASSAGQGDGELFF. The CDR3, as DNA: TGCGCCAGCAGTGCGGGACAGGGGGACGGGGAGCTGTTTTTT.

The gene calls are TRBV6-5 and TRBJ2-7; D remains unclear. CDR3 size: 12 residues. Germline CDR1 reads MNHEY; CDR2 reads SVGAGI. Trimming removed 2 bases from V and 4 bases from J, with 6 bases in between. In DNA form, the CDR3 reads TGTGCCAGCAGTTACAAAGGTTACGAGCAGTACTTC. This sequence encodes CASSYKGYEQYF.

The chain joins TRBV21-1 to TRBJ1-3; no check of the table's D call, TRBD1, against the DNA was made. TRBV21-1 is a pseudogene. This CDR3 region has 16 residues. The CDR3 here is CASSPTGLPSGNTIYF. The DNA for the CDR3 is TGTGCCAGCAGCCCCACAGGTTTGCCCTCTGGAAACACCATATATTTT.

This clone was seen a single time. The chain employs TRBV11-1 and TRBJ1-2; D is possibly TRBD1 (5 bases). CDR1 is SGHAT and CDR2 is FQDESV in the germline V gene (reference sequence). V dropped 4 bases and J dropped 2 bases, with 11 bases sitting between them. The CDR3 is 14 amino acids. CDR3 amino acids: CASSSTQENYGYTF. For the CDR3, the DNA is TGTGCCAGCAGCTCAACACAGGAAAACTATGGCTACACCTTC.

This clone occurred once. The rearrangement uses TRBV2 and TRBJ2-3; either TRBD1 or TRBD2 may fit D (5 bases each). CDR3 size: 14 residues. Germline CDR1 and CDR2: SNHLY and FYNNEI. V shed 10 bases and J shed 0 bases, with 14 bases lying between them. The CDR3 nucleotides are TGTGCCACCCTCGGGACCGCAAGCACAGATACGCAGTATTTT. Protein: CATLGTASTDTQYF.

This clone was found once. The V call is TRBV15, the J call TRBJ2-5; D gene unclear. CDR1 is LNHNV and CDR2 is YYDKDF in the germline V gene (reference sequence). The CDR3 runs to 15 residues. Trimming cost V 6 bases and J 5 bases, with 19 bases left between them. The CDR3 loop is CATSLYVGSRETQYF. The DNA for the CDR3 is TGTGCCACCAGTTTATACGTGGGATCTCGGGAGACCCAGTACTTC.

As DNA, the CDR3 is TGTGCCAGCAGTTACTTTGGGGGGTCGGCCACTGAAGCTTTCTTT. As protein: CASSYFGGSATEAFF. The chain carries TRBV6-5 and TRBJ1-1; weak D call: TRBD1 (5 bases). Trimming cost V 1 base and J 4 bases, with 13 bases left between them. This CDR3 is 15 amino acids long. Germline CDR1 reads MNHEY; CDR2 reads SVGAGI.

The chain employs TRBV9 and TRBJ2-1, with 10 bases that match TRBD2. Germline lookup yields CDR1 SGDLS and CDR2 YYNGEE. V shed 4 bases, J shed 7 bases, and the junction held 11 bases outside the gene matches. This CDR3 region has 16 residues. CDR3 protein: CASSPRGSGRANEQFF. The CDR3 DNA follows: TGTGCCAGCAGCCCCAGGGGCAGCGGGAGGGCGAATGAGCAGTTCTTC.

The genes are TRBV2 and TRBJ2-5, with D perhaps given as TRBD1 or TRBD2 (5 bases each). This CDR3 region has 14 residues. CDR1 SNHLY and CDR2 FYNNEI come from the germline V gene. V shed 5 bases and J shed 4 bases, with 14 bases lying between them. CDR3 residues: CASSSRVEGETQYF. The CDR3 bases are TGTGCCAGCAGTAGCAGGGTAGAGGGAGAGACCCAGTACTTC.

This chain links TRBV10-3 with TRBJ1-2; D is uncertain. The V end lost 0 bases, the J end lost 2 bases, and 10 bases lay between the germline ends. The CDR3 is 15 amino acids. CDR1 ENHRY and CDR2 SYGVKD come from the germline V gene. The CDR3 sequence is CAISESYERNYGYTF. For the CDR3, the DNA is TGTGCCATCAGTGAGTCGTACGAAAGGAACTATGGCTACACCTTC.

This chain uses TRBV12-3 or TRBV12-4 with TRBJ1-1; D remains ambiguous. V lost 3 bases and J lost 5, with 7 bases in between. This CDR3 region has 12 residues. CDR3 region: CASSFVRTEAFF. In nucleotides, the CDR3 is TGTGCCAGCAGTTTCGTTCGGACTGAAGCTTTCTTT.

This clone occurred once. The chain couples TRBV5-1 to TRBJ1-2, with D possibly being TRBD1 (6 bases). Trimming cost V 4 bases and J 1 base, with 14 bases left between them. This CDR3 spans 15 amino acids. Per germline, CDR1 SGHRS and CDR2 YFSETQ. The CDR3 protein is CASSEQGRINYGYTF. CDR3 DNA sequence: TGCGCCAGCAGCGAACAGGGAAGGATTAACTATGGCTACACCTTC.

The rearrangement joins TRBV18 to TRBJ2-5, with D unresolved. This CDR3 has 14 amino acids. Germline values: CDR1 KGHSH, CDR2 LQKENI. V was shortened by 1 base and J by 5 bases, with 11 bases between the two germline ends. The CDR3 loop is CASSPQTPPETQYF. The CDR3 DNA sequence: TGTGCCAGCTCACCACAGACCCCTCCCGAGACCCAGTACTTC.

The chain uses TRBV6-2 or TRBV6-3 and TRBJ2-5, with 8 bases fitting TRBD2. Germline trimming cut 2 bases from V and 4 bases from J; bases unmatched to any gene: 6. CDR3 size: 15 residues. The germline CDR1 and CDR2 sequences are MNHEY and SVGEGT. The CDR3 coding sequence is TGTGCCAGCAGTTACCGGGGGGGCCTCGCAGAGACCCAGTACTTC. Protein sequence: CASSYRGGLAETQYF.

The chain couples TRBV4-3 to TRBJ1-4; D is undetermined. The CDR3 spans 15 residues. Per germline, CDR1 LGHNA and CDR2 YSLEER. The V end lost 0 bases, the J end lost 3 bases, and 8 bases lay between the germline ends. The CDR3: CASSQDLRSNEKLFF. The DNA of the CDR3 is TGCGCCAGCAGCCAAGATTTGAGATCTAATGAAAAACTGTTTTTT.

The V call is TRBV19, the J call TRBJ1-5; a weak D match, TRBD1 (6 bases). V shed 6 bases and J shed 0 bases, with 21 bases lying between them. The CDR3 consists of 18 residues. CDR1 is LNHDA, CDR2 SQIVND, per germline (reference sequence). CDR3 protein: CASRKGPAGDYSNQPQHF. Written as DNA, the CDR3 is TGTGCCAGTAGGAAGGGACCGGCAGGGGATTATAGCAATCAGCCCCAGCATTTT.

The J gene is TRBJ1-2, the V gene TRBV28; no reliable D call. The CDR3 has 13 residues. Germline values: CDR1 MDHEN, CDR2 SYDVKM. The V end lost 8 bases, the J end lost 7 bases, and 17 bases lay between the germline ends. The CDR3 loop reads CASGLLDGVGYTF. As DNA, the CDR3 is TGTGCCAGCGGATTATTAGATGGGGTTGGCTACACCTTC.

J is TRBJ2-7 and V is TRBV25-1, with D tentatively TRBD2 (5 bases). The CDR3 consists of 14 residues. Trimming stripped 3 bases from V and 4 bases from J, with 13 bases between. In germline, CDR1 is MGHDK, CDR2 SYGVNS. CDR3 in amino acids: CASSDESGLYEQYF. The CDR3 DNA follows: TGTGCCAGCAGTGATGAAAGCGGATTATACGAGCAGTACTTC.

The genes are TRBV2 and TRBJ1-6, with 8 bases lining up with TRBD1. Germline loops: CDR1 SNHLY, CDR2 FYNNEI. V gave up 8 bases and J gave up 5 bases; unmatched junction bases: 8. The CDR3 spans 15 residues. This CDR3 is CASGGQGADNSPLHF. In nucleotides, the CDR3 is TGTGCCAGCGGGGGCCAGGGGGCTGATAATTCACCCCTCCACTTT.

The genes are TRBV18 and TRBJ2-5, with 8 positions matching TRBD1. Looked up from germline, CDR1 is KGHSH and CDR2 is LQKENI. V lost 3 bases, J lost 5 bases, and 8 bases stayed unmatched. CDR3 length: 15 amino acids. The CDR3 region is CASSPSRGLGETQYF. CDR3 in DNA: TGTGCCAGCTCACCGTCCAGGGGGCTTGGGGAGACCCAGTACTTC. Variable domain in full (rest from reference TRBV18 and TRBJ2-5): NAGVMQNPRHLVRRRGQEARLRCSPMKGHSHVYWYRQLPEEGLKFMVYLQKENIIDESGMPKERFSAEFPKEGPSILRIQQVVRGDSAAYFCASSPSRGLGETQYFGPGTRLLVL.

This rearrangement joins TRBV19 to TRBJ2-1; the D gene is possibly TRBD2 (6 bases). Germline V gene data show CDR1 as LNHDA and CDR2 as SQIVND (reference sequence). Trimming cost V 3 bases and J 0 bases, with 6 bases left between them. The CDR3 has 14 amino acids. The CDR3 region is CASSIGSSYNEQFF. CDR3 in DNA: TGTGCCAGTAGTATCGGGAGCTCCTACAATGAGCAGTTCTTC.

This chain uses TRBV5-1 with TRBJ1-1, with D tentatively TRBD1 (6 bases). The germline V gene has CDR1 SGHRS and CDR2 YFSETQ. This CDR3 region has 13 residues. Trimming pared 3 bases from V and 3 bases from J, leaving 9 bases between. The CDR3 is CASSSRGDTEAFF. The CDR3, as DNA: TGCGCCAGCAGCTCCAGGGGAGACACTGAAGCTTTCTTT.